This TCR beta chain was recovered during a study of blood T cell repertoires in COVID-19. Study overall: COVID-19 samples from acute and convalescent phases originated in the United States, Italy and Spain.

Germline V gene lookup returns CDR1 MGHRA and CDR2 YSYEKL. Unmatched junction bases numbered 9, after V lost 0 bases and J lost 3 bases. CDR3 length equals 18 residues. TCRdb's copy holds only in-frame clones and misses some; the assay was immunoSEQ multiplex PCR. Of some 330,000 clones in the sample, around 87% were seen once. The receptor comes from a man aged 40-49 years in a cohort exposed to, infected with or recovered from COVID-19 (not recorded which). What was sequenced was PBMCs or T cells enriched from blood (not recorded which). The rearrangement joins TRBV4-1 to TRBJ1-5, with 9 bases identical to TRBD1. The CDR3 DNA follows: TGCGCCAGCAGCCAAGAAGGCGGACAGGGGACGTTCAATCAGCCCCAGCATTTT. Amino acids: CASSQEGGQGTFNQPQHF.